These T cell receptor beta chains were read from a single sample in a study of immune evolution from preneoplasia to lung adenocarcinoma. The assay was immunoSEQ multiplex PCR, and TCRdb's table has in-frame clones only and misses some. The data show 10,000 or so clones, approximately 80% seen once. The sequencing sample was made of FFPE minimally invasive lung adenocarcinoma tissue. The receptors come from an older person with lung adenocarcinoma. The conserved cysteine and the conserved F or W are not part of the CDR3 here.

V | CDR3
TRBV7-2 | ASSPDGGSGNIIY
TRBV28 | ASSPRFSGNQPQH
TRBV11-2 | ASSLVVKPYQETQY
TRBV4-1 | ASSSSPGIEGSEAF
TRBV11-2 | ASSLGSGLHETQY
TRBV7-9 | ASSLEGAQGYT
TRBV2 | ASGDSLAPGELF
TRBV27 | ASSSGTEYYEQY
TRBV15 | ATSNGPYEQY
TRBV10-3 | AISESQKPPYGYT
TRBV5-1 | ASRQGPDTQY
TRBV11-3 | ASSFRGTGSSGANVLT
TRBV23-1 | ASSQSVSDRASPGRQPQH
TRBV11-2 | ASSRPAGGEQF
TRBV7-2 | ASSPPGNEQF
TRBV9 | ASSVGGSYGYT
TRBV19 | ASSIVENTEAF
TRBV28 | ASSSPGGASYEQY
TRBV7-2 | ASSPQGSGANVLT
TRBV7-9 | ASTPPRDWAEAF
TRBV6-5 | ASSHRDRSGYGYT
TRBV19 | ASSNGAGVDTQY